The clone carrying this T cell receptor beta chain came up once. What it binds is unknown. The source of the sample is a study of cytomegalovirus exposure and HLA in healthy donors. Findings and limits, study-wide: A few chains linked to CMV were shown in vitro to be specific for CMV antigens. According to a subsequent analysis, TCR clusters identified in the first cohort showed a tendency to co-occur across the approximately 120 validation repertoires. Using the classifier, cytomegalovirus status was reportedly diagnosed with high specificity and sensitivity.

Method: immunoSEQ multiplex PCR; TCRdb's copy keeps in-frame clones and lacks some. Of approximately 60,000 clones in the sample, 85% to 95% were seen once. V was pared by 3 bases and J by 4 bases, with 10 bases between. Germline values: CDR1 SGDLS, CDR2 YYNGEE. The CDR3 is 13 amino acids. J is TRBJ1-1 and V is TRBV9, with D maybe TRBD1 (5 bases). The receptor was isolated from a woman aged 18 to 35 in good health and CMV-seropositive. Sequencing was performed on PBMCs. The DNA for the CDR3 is TGTGCCAGCAGCGGCAGGGTCGGCACTGAAGCTTTCTTT. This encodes CASSGRVGTEAFF.